These 25 T cell receptor beta chains were all obtained from the same sample, sequenced in a study of breast tumors, draining lymph nodes, adjacent tissues (TCRdb year 2016). The protocol used for the library was multiplex PCR. The sample was run on an Illumina HiSeq 2000. Using fastp at Q25 and MiXCR, TCRdb reprocessed the public reads and kept productive beta chains. Rows are combined by CDR3 protein, so each entry shows the most common genes and DNA. The sample table records around 150,000 distinct CDR3 sequences; more than 20% of these occur just once. The ten largest clones represent roughly 2.7% of the sample. The axillary draining lymph nodes of breast cancer patients were the source of the lymph node samples. Source material: axillary lymph node tissue. The receptors were gathered from a female donor with breast cancer. Some clones in this sample may be carry-over from other donors' samples.

The table lists this clonotype with many counts. The V call is TRBV7-9, the J call TRBJ2-3; TRBD1 agrees at 7 bases. The CDR3 loop spans 14 amino acids. V lost 5 bases to trimming and J lost 5 bases; unmatched junction nucleotides: 7. The germline gives CDR1 SEHNR, CDR2 FQNEAQ (reference sequence). The CDR3 loop reads CASSLARDRDTQYF. In DNA, the CDR3 is TGTGCCAGCAGCCTCGCCCGGGACAGAGATACGCAGTATTTT.

This clonotype was seen a handful of times. V usage is TRBV3-1 and J usage is TRBJ2-7; 7 bases are a match to TRBD2. There are 19 residues in the CDR3. The germline CDR1 and CDR2 sequences are LGHDT and YNNKEL (reference sequence). The J segment lost 0 bases and the V segment lost 9 bases, leaving 23 bases of the junction unmatched. CDR3 sequence: CARERLACERFLSSYEQYF. The CDR3 nucleotides read TGTGCCAGAGAACGACTAGCCTGCGAGCGGTTTTTAAGCTCCTACGAGCAGTACTTC.

This clonotype was seen ten or more times. The chain carries TRBV7-2 and TRBJ1-2, with D maybe TRBD1 (5 bases). This CDR3 contains 13 residues. V was cut by 5 bases and J by 3 bases, with 10 bases left in between. Per the germline V gene, CDR1 is SGHTA and CDR2 is FQGNSA. DNA for the CDR3: TGTGCCAGCAGCCGTAGGGGCCACTATGGCTACACCTTC. Its translation: CASSRRGHYGYTF.

For this clonotype: At one of its ends the junction is not consistent with the germline gene, which may arise from a read error. The rearrangement uses TRBV5-1 and TRBJ2-7; D is possibly TRBD1 (5 bases). This CDR3 is built from 14 residues. Per the germline V gene, CDR1 is SGHRS and CDR2 is YFSETQ. The CDR3 DNA reads TGCGCCAGCAGCTTGGGGCAGGGTGTCTACGAGCGGTACTTC. It is translated as CASSLGQGVYERYF.

About this clonotype: A much larger clone lies a single base off, so this may be a read error. J is TRBJ1-2 and V is TRBV3-1; 12 bases align to TRBD1. V lost 3 bases, J lost 10 bases, and 6 bases stayed unmatched. The length of the CDR3 is 14 residues. Germline assignment: CDR1 LGHDT and CDR2 YNNKEL (reference sequence). The CDR3 coding sequence is TGTGCCAGCAGCCAGGGACAGGGGGCTTCTGACTACACCTTC. Amino acids: CASSQGQGASDYTF.

V usage is TRBV18 and J usage is TRBJ2-2; 7 bases are a match to TRBD1. This CDR3 has 16 residues. Germline-derived CDR1 and CDR2 are KGHSH and LQKENI. The V segment lost 1 base and the J segment 0 bases; nucleotides outside the gene matches: 2. CDR3 nucleotide sequence: TGTGCCAGCTCACCACAACAGGGGACGAACACCGGGGAGCTGTTTTTT. Translation gives CASSPQQGTNTGELFF.

This clonotype was seen ten or more times. V usage is TRBV14 and J usage is TRBJ1-4, with D unresolved. The V gene lost 0 bases and the J gene lost 13 bases, with 12 bases spanning the gap. Germline V gene data show CDR1 as SGHDN and CDR2 as FVKESK. The CDR3 covers 13 residues. The CDR3 sequence is CASSQDLSSGLFF. CDR3 DNA sequence: TGTGCCAGCAGCCAAGATCTGTCTAGCGGACTGTTTTTT. Full variable domain (missing parts from reference TRBV14 and TRBJ1-4): EAGVTQFPSHSVIEKGQTVTLRCDPISGHDNLYWYRRVMGKEIKFLLHFVKESKQDESGMPNNRFLAERTGGTYSTLKVQPAELEDSGVYFCASSQDLSSGLFFGSGTQLSVL.

Regarding this clonotype: A read error is possible here, since a much larger clone lies one base away. This sequence joins TRBV2 and TRBJ2-1; D gene uncertain. V was cut by 8 bases and J by 0 bases, with 14 bases left in between. Germline-derived CDR1 and CDR2 are SNHLY and FYNNEI. This CDR3 has 15 amino acids. The CDR3 sequence is CASDLSPSSYNEQFF. The CDR3, as DNA: TGTGCCAGCGATCTTAGCCCAAGCTCCTACAATGAGCAGTTCTTC.

At least ten counts were recorded for this clonotype. The CDR3 DNA reads as TGCGCCAGCAGCATTAGCGGGATTGAGCAGTTCTTC. Protein product: CASSISGIEQFF. The chain carries TRBV5-1 and TRBJ2-1, with 8 bases lining up with TRBD2. Losses at the gene ends were 4 bases for V and 9 bases for J; bases not matched to a gene: 3. From germline, CDR1 is SGHRS and CDR2 YFSETQ. The CDR3 is 12 residues long.

This clonotype was detected many times. The V call is TRBV28, the J call TRBJ2-5; 15 bases agree with TRBD2. V was clipped by 4 bases and J by 2 bases; unmatched bases: 5. The CDR3 is made up of 17 amino acids. The germline V gene has CDR1 MDHEN and CDR2 SYDVKM. The CDR3 bases are TGTGCCAGCAGTTCCAGGACTAGCGGGAGGGATCAAGAGACCCAGTACTTC. The encoded protein is CASSSRTSGRDQETQYF.

This clonotype has a handful of counts. The chain recombines TRBV3-1 with TRBJ2-5; D might be TRBD1 (6 bases). CDR1 and CDR2 (germline): LGHDT, YNNKEL (reference sequence). The CDR3 is 14 residues long. The germline V and J ends were trimmed by 6 bases and 2 bases, with 13 bases remaining between them. This CDR3 is CASRTWTAQETQYF. In DNA form, the CDR3 reads TGTGCCAGCAGGACCTGGACAGCACAAGAGACCCAGTACTTC.

In this sample, this clonotype turned up many times. The chain combines TRBV28 with TRBJ2-1; 12 bases agree with TRBD2. J lost 7 bases, V lost 4 bases, and 5 bases had no gene match. Germline values: CDR1 MDHEN, CDR2 SYDVKM. The length of the CDR3 is 15 residues. DNA for the CDR3: TGTGCCAGCAGTTCTAGCGGGAGGGCCTGGAATGAGCAGTTCTTC. Amino acid sequence: CASSSSGRAWNEQFF.

This clonotype has only a few counts. The chain has TRBV27 and TRBJ2-7, with 8 bases matching TRBD1. Germline V gives CDR1 MNHEY, CDR2 SMNVEV (reference sequence). V lost 6 bases and J lost 0; bases outside the gene matches: 7. CDR3 length: 15 amino acids. The CDR3 DNA reads as TGTGCCAGCAGACCCCGGGACAGGAGCTCCTACGAGCAGTACTTC. Amino acids: CASRPRDRSSYEQYF.

This clonotype came up many times. V usage is TRBV7-9 and J usage is TRBJ2-7; no clear D gene. CDR1 and CDR2 (germline): SEHNR, FQNEAQ (reference sequence). Trimming shortened V by 3 bases and J by 1 base, and 10 bases separated the two germline ends. The CDR3 is made up of 14 amino acids. CDR3: CASSFGGSSYEQYF. The DNA for the CDR3 is TGTGCCAGCAGCTTCGGCGGCAGTTCCTACGAGCAGTACTTC.

This clonotype has a count of ten or more. The rearrangement links TRBV7-2 to TRBJ2-7, with D perhaps TRBD1 or TRBD2 (5 bases each). CDR1 and CDR2 from the germline V gene are SGHTA and FQGNSA. Trimming removed 5 bases from V and 7 bases from J, with 18 bases in between. The CDR3 is made up of 14 amino acids. The CDR3 is CASSIGTLPREQYF. The DNA of the CDR3 is TGTGCCAGCAGCATCGGGACCCTCCCAAGGGAGCAGTACTTC.

This clonotype appeared many times. The V gene is TRBV19, the J gene TRBJ2-1, with D perhaps matching TRBD1 (6 bases). The CDR3 sequence is 13 residues long. With 4 bases removed from V and 7 bases from J, the gap between germline ends came to 11 bases. Germline CDR1 LNHDA, CDR2 SQIVND (reference sequence). CDR3 amino acids: CASSRLTGNEQFF. The CDR3 region has the DNA TGTGCCAGTAGTAGACTAACAGGGAATGAGCAGTTCTTC.

Ten or more counts support this clonotype. This rearrangement joins TRBV27 to TRBJ2-7, with unresolved D. V lost 2 bases and J lost 0, with 8 bases in between. The CDR3 has 14 residues. Germline CDR1 reads MNHEY; CDR2 reads SMNVEV (reference sequence). CDR3 bases: TGTGCCAGCAGTTTAAATAGACTCTCCTACGAGCAGTACTTC. Encoded protein: CASSLNRLSYEQYF.

In this sample, this clonotype turned up many times. J is TRBJ2-1 and V is TRBV5-1; 8 bases are a match to TRBD1. V lost 3 bases and J lost 6; bases outside the gene matches: 5. This CDR3 contains 14 residues. The V gene's germline CDR1 is SGHRS and CDR2 YFSETQ. CDR3 sequence reads: CASSSGQEVNEQFF. The CDR3 DNA is TGCGCCAGCAGCTCGGGACAGGAGGTCAATGAGCAGTTCTTC.

This clonotype came up a few times. This sequence joins TRBV9 and TRBJ2-1; 10 bases fit TRBD2. Losses at the gene ends were 3 bases for V and 6 bases for J; bases not matched to a gene: 3. The CDR3 contains 14 residues. Germline CDR1 and CDR2: SGDLS and YYNGEE. The CDR3 DNA follows: TGTGCCAGCAGCGCTAGCGGGAGCCCCAATGAGCAGTTCTTC. Translation: CASSASGSPNEQFF.

Remarks on this clonotype: This may be a read error: a much more frequent sequence differs by one nucleotide. V and J are TRBV2 and TRBJ2-1; 7 bases align to TRBD1. V lost 6 bases, J lost 12 bases, and 8 bases stayed unmatched. Germline V gives CDR1 SNHLY, CDR2 FYNNEI. This CDR3 contains 12 residues. CDR3 DNA: TGTGCCAGCAGGGGGCGCGACAGGGTGCAGTTCTTC. This gives the protein CASRGRDRVQFF.

Comments on this clonotype: This may be a read error, as it is one base from a much larger clone. In this CDR3 the conserved last residue, phenylalanine or tryptophan, is missing, so a read error is likely. In nucleotides, the CDR3 is TGTGCCAGTAGTAGGGGGCCGGTGGGCGGCTCCTACGAGCAGTACCTC. This gives the protein CASSRGPVGGSYEQYL. The rearrangement links TRBV19 to TRBJ2-7; possibly TRBD1 for D (6 bases). CDR3 length: 16 residues. Trimming took off 4 bases at V and 0 bases at J, with 16 bases between the two ends. The germline V gene has CDR1 LNHDA and CDR2 SQIVND (reference sequence).

Turning to this clonotype: It may be a read error: a sequence one base away is much more abundant. No conserved phenylalanine or tryptophan is present at the end of the CDR3, so a read error is the likely explanation. V gene TRBV20-1 combines with J gene TRBJ2-7; D gene ambiguous. CDR1 is DFQATT, CDR2 SNEGSKA, per germline (reference sequence). The V and J ends lost 7 bases and 3 bases respectively, with 13 bases between them. This CDR3 spans 12 amino acids. The CDR3 DNA reads as TGCAGTGATCACCACCCAAACTACGAGCAGTACCTC. Encoded protein: CSDHHPNYEQYL.

This clonotype was seen only once. A junction end diverges from the germline sequence, so it may reflect a read error. This rearrangement joins TRBV28 to TRBJ1-3, with 11 bases aligning to TRBD1. Germline V gene lookup returns CDR1 MDHEN and CDR2 SYDVKM. There are 16 residues in the CDR3. The CDR3 DNA reads TGTGCCAGCACCGCTGGACAGGGGGCTTTTGGAAACACCATGTATTTT. Translated: CASTAGQGAFGNTMYF. The whole variable domain, remainder taken from reference TRBV28 and TRBJ1-3, is DVKVTQSSRYLVKRTGEKVFLECVQDMDHENMFWYRQDPGLGLRLIYFSYDVKMKEKGDIPEGYSVSREKKERFSLILESASTNQTSMYLCASTAGQGAFGNTMYFGEGSWLTVV.

This clonotype was detected many times. The chain uses TRBV4-2 and TRBJ2-2, with 10 bases matching TRBD2. CDR3 size: 15 residues. Germline V CDR1 and CDR2: LGHNA, YNFKEQ. With V trimmed by 3 bases and J by 7 bases, 5 bases remained unmatched. CDR3 nucleotide sequence: TGTGCCAGCAGCCACCTAACTAGCGGGATCGGGGAGCTGTTTTTT. This encodes CASSHLTSGIGELFF.

This clonotype was recorded at least ten times. The chain carries TRBV6-6 and TRBJ2-7; perhaps TRBD1 as D (5 bases). Germline CDR1 MNHNY, CDR2 SVGAGI (reference sequence). The V and J ends lost 0 bases and 3 bases respectively, with 6 bases between them. This CDR3 region has 13 residues. As DNA, the CDR3 is TGTGCCAGCAGTTACTCAGGGGTCTACGAGCAGTACTTC. Translation gives CASSYSGVYEQYF.